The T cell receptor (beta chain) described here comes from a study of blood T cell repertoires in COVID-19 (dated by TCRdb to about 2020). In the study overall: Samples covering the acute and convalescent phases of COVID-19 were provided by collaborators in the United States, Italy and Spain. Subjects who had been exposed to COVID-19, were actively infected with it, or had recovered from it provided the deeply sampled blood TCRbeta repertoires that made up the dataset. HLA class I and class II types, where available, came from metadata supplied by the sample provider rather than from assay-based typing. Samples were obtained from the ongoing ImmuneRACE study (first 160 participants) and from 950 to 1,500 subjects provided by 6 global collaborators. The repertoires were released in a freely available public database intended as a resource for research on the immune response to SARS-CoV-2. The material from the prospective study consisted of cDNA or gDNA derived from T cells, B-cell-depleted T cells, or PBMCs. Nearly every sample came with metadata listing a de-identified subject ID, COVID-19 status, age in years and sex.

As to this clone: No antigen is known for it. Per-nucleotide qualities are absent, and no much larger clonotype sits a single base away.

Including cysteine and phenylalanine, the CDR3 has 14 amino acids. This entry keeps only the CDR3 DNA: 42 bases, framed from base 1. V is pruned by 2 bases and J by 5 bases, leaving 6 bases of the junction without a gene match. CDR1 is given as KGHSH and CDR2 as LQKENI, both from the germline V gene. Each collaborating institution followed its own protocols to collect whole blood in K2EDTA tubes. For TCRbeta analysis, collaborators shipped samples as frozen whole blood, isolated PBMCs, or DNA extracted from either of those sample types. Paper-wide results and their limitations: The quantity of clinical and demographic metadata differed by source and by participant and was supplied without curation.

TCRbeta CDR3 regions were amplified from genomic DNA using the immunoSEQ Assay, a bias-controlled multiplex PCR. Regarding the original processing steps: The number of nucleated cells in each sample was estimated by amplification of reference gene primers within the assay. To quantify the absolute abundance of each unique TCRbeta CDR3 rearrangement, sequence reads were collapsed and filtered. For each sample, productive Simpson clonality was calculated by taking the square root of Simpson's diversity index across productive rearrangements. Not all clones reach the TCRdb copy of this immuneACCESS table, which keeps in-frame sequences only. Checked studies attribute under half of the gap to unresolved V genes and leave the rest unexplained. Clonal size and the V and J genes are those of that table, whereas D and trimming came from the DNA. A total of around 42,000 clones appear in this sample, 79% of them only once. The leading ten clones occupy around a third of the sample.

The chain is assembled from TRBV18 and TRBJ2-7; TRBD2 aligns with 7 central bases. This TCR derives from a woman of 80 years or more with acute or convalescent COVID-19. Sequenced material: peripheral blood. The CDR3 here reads CASSPGWEGDEQYF. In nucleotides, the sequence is TGTGCCAGCTCACCAGGCTGGGAGGGCGACGAGCAGTACTTC.